The 17 T cell receptor beta chains reported below all come from one sample, sequenced in a study of T cell changes during pregnancy in multiple sclerosis (dated by TCRdb to between 2018 and 2020). Preparation of the library involved the immunoSEQ multiplex PCR assay. TCRdb limited this immuneACCESS table to in-frame rearrangements with V and J called. A share of clones is missing; checked studies link under half to unresolved V genes, and the rest is unexplained. The sample records approximately 130,000 clones, less than 97% of which are singletons. Over 0.35% of the sample comes from the top ten. The material was peripheral blood, obtained after pregnancy. The receptors stem from a female donor with multiple sclerosis, enrolled in a pregnancy study.

The V call is TRBV5-1, the J call TRBJ2-2, with D perhaps TRBD1 (5 bases). The germline V and J ends were trimmed by 6 bases and 0 bases, with 12 bases remaining between them. The V gene's germline CDR1 is SGHRS and CDR2 YFSETQ. The CDR3 contains 15 residues. CDR3 loop: CASNSQGTNTGELFF. CDR3 DNA sequence: TGCGCCAGCAATTCCCAGGGTACGAACACCGGGGAGCTGTTTTTT.

The chain employs TRBV7-2 and TRBJ2-7; 11 bases match TRBD1. This CDR3 spans 17 amino acids. CDR1 is SGHTA, CDR2 FQGNSA, per germline. The J segment lost 3 bases and the V segment lost 5 bases, leaving 12 bases of the junction unmatched. Here the CDR3 DNA reads TGTGCCAGCAGCGTCGCGCTCGGACAGGGGGCAATCTACGAGCAGTACTTC. It specifies CASSVALGQGAIYEQYF.

The V gene is TRBV18, the J gene TRBJ2-4, with 9 bases that match TRBD1. This CDR3 contains 12 residues. J lost 12 bases, V lost 3 bases, and 3 bases had no gene match. Germline loops: CDR1 KGHSH, CDR2 LQKENI. CDR3 sequence reads: CASSPGTGTQYF. DNA of the CDR3: TGTGCCAGCTCACCCGGGACAGGGACTCAGTACTTC.

The gene calls are TRBV5-1 and TRBJ1-2; possible D gene TRBD1, 5 bases. Germline V gives CDR1 SGHRS, CDR2 YFSETQ. This CDR3 region has 12 residues. V lost 5 bases, J lost 8 bases, and 13 bases lay in between. The CDR3 DNA reads as TGCGCCAGCAGTTTGAAGGGGATGGGCTACACCTTC. Protein: CASSLKGMGYTF.

The V call is TRBV7-2, the J call TRBJ2-7; no firm D call. V gave up 2 bases and J gave up 3 bases, with 8 bases separating them. The CDR3 runs 13 residues. Germline V gene data show CDR1 as SGHTA and CDR2 as FQGNSA. DNA of the CDR3: TGTGCCAGCAGCTTATCGCCCGGCTACGAGCAGTACTTC. Its translation: CASSLSPGYEQYF.

This chain connects TRBV19 to TRBJ1-1; D gene ambiguous. Germline V gives CDR1 LNHDA, CDR2 SQIVND (reference sequence). The length of the CDR3 is 13 residues. V dropped 6 bases and J dropped 3 bases, with 11 bases sitting between them. CDR3 DNA sequence: TGTGCCAGTAGCGCCCGTCCGGACACTGAAGCTTTCTTT. Protein: CASSARPDTEAFF.

This clone was seen once. The chain employs TRBV19 and TRBJ1-4; D perhaps matches TRBD1 (5 bases). The germline CDR1 and CDR2 sequences are LNHDA and SQIVND (reference sequence). V dropped 5 bases and J dropped 0 bases, with 10 bases sitting between them. CDR3 length equals 15 residues. The CDR3 DNA follows: TGTGCCAGTAGTGTCCGGGGGACAACTAATGAAAAACTGTTTTTT. Its translation: CASSVRGTTNEKLFF. The full variable domain, with the rest looked up from reference TRBV19 and TRBJ1-4, is DGGITQSPKYLFRKEGQNVTLSCEQNLNHDAMYWYRQDPGQGLRLIYYSQIVNDFQKGDIAEGYSVSREKKESFPLTVTSAQKNPTAFYLCASSVRGTTNEKLFFGSGTQLSVL.

The genes are TRBV7-9 and TRBJ1-1; D gene uncertain. CDR1 is SEHNR and CDR2 is FQNEAQ in the germline V gene (reference sequence). The CDR3 consists of 16 residues. V lost 3 bases and J 1 base, leaving 15 bases between the germline ends. In nucleotides, the CDR3 is TGTGCCAGCAGCTTTGGTCTTCCAGGTCCGAACACTGAAGCTTTCTTT. Translated, it gives CASSFGLPGPNTEAFF.

The V and J genes are TRBV6-5 and TRBJ2-7, with 10 bases aligning to TRBD2. Germline V lookup: CDR1 MNHEY, CDR2 SVGAGI. V lost 5 bases to trimming and J lost 3 bases; unmatched junction nucleotides: 4. This CDR3 region has 14 residues. CDR3 in DNA: TGTGCCAGCAGTACCGGGACTAGCGTCTACGAGCAGTACTTC. It yields the protein CASSTGTSVYEQYF.

The chain uses TRBV27 and TRBJ2-7; D is possibly TRBD2 (5 bases). Germline loops: CDR1 MNHEY, CDR2 SMNVEV (reference sequence). Trimming removed 7 bases at V and 3 bases at J, with 19 bases between. The CDR3 extends over 15 amino acids. The DNA of the CDR3 is TGTGCCAGCAAACCTTCTCTAGCTCCTCTCTACGAGCAGTACTTC. It encodes CASKPSLAPLYEQYF.

The chain employs TRBV10-1 and TRBJ1-5, with 8 bases that match TRBD1. Unmatched junction bases numbered 3, after V lost 0 bases and J lost 5 bases. CDR3 length: 15 amino acids. From germline, CDR1 is WNHNN and CDR2 SYGVQD (reference sequence). In DNA, the CDR3 is TGCGCCAGCAGTGAGTCCAGGGGGCGTCATCAGCCCCAGCATTTT. It encodes CASSESRGRHQPQHF.

This clone appeared once. The rearrangement uses TRBV5-5 and TRBJ2-7; maybe TRBD2 (5 bases). The CDR3 loop spans 14 amino acids. Trimming removed 2 bases at V and 6 bases at J, with 15 bases between. In germline, CDR1 is SGHKS, CDR2 YYEKEE (reference sequence). CDR3 residues: CASSLGSLAGEQYF. The CDR3 DNA follows: TGTGCCAGCAGCTTAGGGAGTTTAGCCGGCGAGCAGTACTTC.

This rearrangement joins TRBV27 to TRBJ2-7; 8 bases are a match to TRBD2. J lost 4 bases, V lost 6 bases, and 14 bases had no gene match. The germline V gene encodes CDR1 MNHEY and CDR2 SMNVEV (reference sequence). This CDR3 has 16 residues. DNA for the CDR3: TGTGCCAGCAGCCCGGGACTAGGCTTGGGGATATACGAGCAGTACTTC. It translates to CASSPGLGLGIYEQYF.

The chain is built from TRBV19 and TRBJ2-6; 7 bases agree with TRBD2. J lost 0 bases, V lost 3 bases, and 5 bases had no gene match. The CDR3 contains 17 residues. From germline, CDR1 is LNHDA and CDR2 SQIVND (reference sequence). The CDR3 region is CASSILGGSSGANVLTF. CDR3 coding DNA: TGTGCCAGTAGTATTTTAGGCGGGAGCTCTGGGGCCAACGTCCTGACTTTC. The full variable domain, rest sourced from reference TRBV19 and TRBJ2-6, is DGGITQSPKYLFRKEGQNVTLSCEQNLNHDAMYWYRQDPGQGLRLIYYSQIVNDFQKGDIAEGYSVSREKKESFPLTVTSAQKNPTAFYLCASSILGGSSGANVLTFGAGSRLTVL.

CDR3 DNA: TGTGCCAGCAGCTCGCCGGGACTTCGAAACCAAGAGACCCAGTACTTC. Its translation: CASSSPGLRNQETQYF. The genes are TRBV7-9 and TRBJ2-5; the D gene is possibly TRBD2 (6 bases). V was pared by 4 bases and J by 0 bases, with 15 bases between. There are 16 residues in the CDR3. Germline assignment: CDR1 SEHNR and CDR2 FQNEAQ (reference sequence). The full variable domain, in which reference TRBV7-9 and TRBJ2-5 provide the parts outside the CDR3, is DTGVSQNPRHKITKRGQNVTFRCDPISEHNRLYWYRQTLGQGPEFLTYFQNEAQLEKSRLLSDRFSAERPKGSFSTLEIQRTEQGDSAMYLCASSSPGLRNQETQYFGPGTRLLVL.

The V and J genes are TRBV11-2 and TRBJ2-5, with D maybe TRBD1 (5 bases). Trimming shortened V by 7 bases and J by 3 bases, and 24 bases separated the two germline ends. Looked up from germline, CDR1 is SGHAT and CDR2 is FQNNGV. This CDR3 contains 17 residues. The CDR3 spells CASNTLRRTRPEETQYF. DNA of the CDR3: TGTGCCAGCAACACTTTACGCCGGACACGGCCGGAAGAGACCCAGTACTTC.

V is TRBV28 and J is TRBJ1-2; TRBD1 aligns across 8 bases. This CDR3 spans 17 amino acids. The germline CDR1 and CDR2 sequences are MDHEN and SYDVKM. Losses at the gene ends were 5 bases for V and 4 bases for J; bases not matched to a gene: 15. The CDR3 DNA follows: TGTGCCAGCAGTCTAGCCCGGACAGGGACCCGGGGCTATGGCTACACCTTC. This sequence encodes CASSLARTGTRGYGYTF.